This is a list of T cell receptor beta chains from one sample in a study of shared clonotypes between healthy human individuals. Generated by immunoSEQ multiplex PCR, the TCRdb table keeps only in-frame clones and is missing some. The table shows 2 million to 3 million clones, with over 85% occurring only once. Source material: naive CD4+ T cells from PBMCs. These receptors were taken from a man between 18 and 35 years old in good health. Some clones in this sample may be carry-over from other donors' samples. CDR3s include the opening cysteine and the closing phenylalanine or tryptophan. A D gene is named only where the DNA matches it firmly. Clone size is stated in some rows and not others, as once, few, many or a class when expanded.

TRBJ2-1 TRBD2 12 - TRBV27 TGTGCCAGCAGTTTCCAGCGGGGTGAGCAGTTCTTC CASSFQRGEQFF
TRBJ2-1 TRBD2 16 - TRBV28 TGTGCCAGCAGTTCCCCCCCCGCGGGAGGGCCTGGTGAGCAGTTCTTC CASSSPPAGGPGEQFF
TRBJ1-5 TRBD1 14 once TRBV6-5 TGTGCCAGCAGCCGAGGACAGGGAGGTCAGCCCCAGCATTTT CASSRGQGGQPQHF
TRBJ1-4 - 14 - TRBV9 TGTGCCAGCAGCGTAGGAGGGGTCTCCGAAAAACTGTTTTTT CASSVGGVSEKLFF
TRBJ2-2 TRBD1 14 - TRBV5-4 TGTGCCAGCAGCTCGACAGGGCGGACCGGGGAGCTGTTTTTT CASSSTGRTGELFF
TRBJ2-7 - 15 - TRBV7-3 TGTGCCAGCAGCCCCGGACCAGCAGCAACCTACGAGCAGTACTTC CASSPGPAATYEQYF
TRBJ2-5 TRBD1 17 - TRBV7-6 TGTGCCAGCAGCCCCGGTGGGACAGGGGGCTGGGGAGAGACCCAGTACTTC CASSPGGTGGWGETQYF
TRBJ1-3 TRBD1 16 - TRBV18 TGTGCCAGCTCACCACTCCCGACAGGGTTGTTAAACACCATATATTTT CASSPLPTGLLNTIYF
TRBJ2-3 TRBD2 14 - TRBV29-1 TGCAGCGTTGAAGGGTGGCTAGCGGCAGATACGCAGTATTTT CSVEGWLAADTQYF
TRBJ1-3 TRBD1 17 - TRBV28 TGTGCCAGCAGTTTAGTTTTTGCAGGGGGCGATGGAAACACCATATATTTT CASSLVFAGGDGNTIYF
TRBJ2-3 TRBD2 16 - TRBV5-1 TGCGCCAGCGGCGTTATGGGAGCGGGAGGCACAGATACGCAGTATTTT CASGVMGAGGTDTQYF
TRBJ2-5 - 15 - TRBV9 TGTGCCAGCAGCCTCTCCGGGACACCTGAAGAGACCCAGTACTTC CASSLSGTPEETQYF
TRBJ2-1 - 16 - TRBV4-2 TGTGCCAGCAGCCAAGGGTTCGGGGCGGCTGGGGGAGAGCAGTTCTTC CASSQGFGAAGGEQFF
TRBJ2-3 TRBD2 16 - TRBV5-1 TGCGCCAGCAGCTCAAGCGAGCGGGAGCTCACAGATACGCAGTATTTT CASSSSERELTDTQYF
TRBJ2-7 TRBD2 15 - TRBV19 TGTGCCAGTAGTATCGTCGGCGGGAGCGGCTACGAGCAGTACTTC CASSIVGGSGYEQYF
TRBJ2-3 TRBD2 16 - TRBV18 TGTGCCAGCTCACCAGGGACTAGCGGGAGTTGGAATACGCAGTATTTT CASSPGTSGSWNTQYF
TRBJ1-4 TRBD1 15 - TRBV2 TGTGCCAGCAGTGAGCCCAGGGGGTTGGGTGAAAAACTGTTTTTT CASSEPRGLGEKLFF
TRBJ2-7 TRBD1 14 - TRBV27 TGTGCCAGCAGTTACGACAGGGGCTCCTACGAGCAGTACTTC CASSYDRGSYEQYF
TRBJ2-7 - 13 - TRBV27 TGTGCCAGCAGTCATCCAGATTTCAACGAGCAGTACTTC CASSHPDFNEQYF
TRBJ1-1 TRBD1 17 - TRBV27 TGTGCCAGCAGTTTAGAAGGACAGGGCTACCTTATAACTGAAGCTTTCTTT CASSLEGQGYLITEAFF
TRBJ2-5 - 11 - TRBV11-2 TGTGCCAGCAGCTTAGGACCTGGCAAGTACTTC CASSLGPGKYF
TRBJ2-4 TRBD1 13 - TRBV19 TGTGCCAGTAGTCGAGGACAGGCCCTAATTCAGTACTTC CASSRGQALIQYF
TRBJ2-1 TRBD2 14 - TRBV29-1 TGCAGCGTTGTGCCGGGACTAGCGGGGGTTGAGCAGTTCTTC CSVVPGLAGVEQFF
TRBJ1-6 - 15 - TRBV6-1 TGTGCCAGCGCCTCCCAGGGAATAAGTAATTCACCCCTCCACTTT CASASQGISNSPLHF
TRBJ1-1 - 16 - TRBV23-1 TGCGCCAGCAGTCAATCGTACCCGTACTCGGAGGCTGAAGCTTTCTTT CASSQSYPYSEAEAFF
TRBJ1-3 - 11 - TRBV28 TGTGCCAGCACCACTGGAAACACCATATATTTT CASTTGNTIYF
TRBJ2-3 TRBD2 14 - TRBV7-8 TGTGCCAGCAGCTCCTCTAGCGGGAGAGATACGCAGTATTTT CASSSSSGRDTQYF
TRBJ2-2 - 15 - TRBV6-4 TGTGCCAGCAGAGCGCCGGGACCCCCGACGGGGGAGCTGTTTTTT CASRAPGPPTGELFF
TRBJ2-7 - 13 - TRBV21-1 TGTGCCAGCAGCAGGGGTCTCCCCTACGAGCAGTACTTC CASSRGLPYEQYF
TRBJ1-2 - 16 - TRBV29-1 TGCAGCGTTACCCAAACGGGACGGGCCCCCTTTTATGGCTACACCTTC CSVTQTGRAPFYGYTF
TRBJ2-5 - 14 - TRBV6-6 TGTGCCAGCAGTACCCCTGGCGGCCAAGAGACCCAGTACTTC CASSTPGGQETQYF
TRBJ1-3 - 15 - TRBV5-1 TGCGCCAGCAGCTTGGGCCCGAACTCTGGAAACACCATATATTTT CASSLGPNSGNTIYF
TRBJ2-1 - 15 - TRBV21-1 TGTGCCAGCAGCAAAGTACTAGTTTGGAGAAATGAGCAGTTCTTC CASSKVLVWRNEQFF
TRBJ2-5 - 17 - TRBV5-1 TGCGCCAGCAGCTTGGTAGGTAGGGGGATACCTCAAGAGACCCAGTACTTC CASSLVGRGIPQETQYF
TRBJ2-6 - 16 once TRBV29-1 TGCAGCGCCGCCTGGACAGTCATCTCTGGGGCCAACGTCCTGACTTTC CSAAWTVISGANVLTF
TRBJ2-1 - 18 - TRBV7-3 TGTGCCAGCAGCTTAACCCTCCCAAACCAGGACAGCTACAATGAGCAGTTCTTC CASSLTLPNQDSYNEQFF
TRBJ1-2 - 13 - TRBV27 TGTGCCAGCAGCCGGGGTCCTAATAATGGCTACACCTTC CASSRGPNNGYTF
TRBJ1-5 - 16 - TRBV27 TGTGCCAGCAGCCCGAGGGATGGGGCGAGCAATCAGCCCCAGCATTTT CASSPRDGASNQPQHF
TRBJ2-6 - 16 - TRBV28 TGTGCCAGCAGGACACTTCTTGAGCCTGGGGCCAACGTCCTGACTTTC CASRTLLEPGANVLTF
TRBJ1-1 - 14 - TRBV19 TGTGCCAGTAGTAGCAGGTTCCTGAACACTGAAGCTTTCTTT CASSSRFLNTEAFF
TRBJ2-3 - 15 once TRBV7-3 TGTGCCAGCAGCTTAACACCTAGCAGGACAGATACGCAGTATTTT CASSLTPSRTDTQYF
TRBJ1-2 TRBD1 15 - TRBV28 TGTGCCACCAACGGTCCCGGGACAGCTATCTATGGCTACACCTTC CATNGPGTAIYGYTF
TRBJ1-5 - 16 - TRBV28 TGTGCCAGCAGTTTAGGTTCGCAGGGAGGCAATCAGCCCCAGCATTTT CASSLGSQGGNQPQHF